The clone carrying this TCR beta chain was counted ten times or more. Its antigen is unidentified. TCRdb independently ran MiXCR on the 5' RACE reads; one entry per CDR3 protein. The sample carries 200,000 to 250,000 distinct CDR3 sequences, 5.5% to 7.5% recorded once. V lost 5 bases and J lost 0, with 14 bases in between. The CDR3 contains 16 residues. Germline V gives CDR1 MNHEY, CDR2 SMNVEV (reference sequence). The sample comes from a study of identical twins. Study-level points and caveats: Analyses of zero insertions could be partly confounded by invariant MAIT and iNKT cells.

These data also featured in a second study, about T cells expressing NK-cell markers. That paper notes: Several experiments added an anti-gamma-delta TCR antibody to sort only alpha-beta TCR T cells.

The source of this sequence is a woman younger than 30 in good health. The chain has TRBV27 and TRBJ2-4; a weak D match, TRBD1 (7 bases). Sequenced sample: CD8+ T cells sorted from blood. The CDR3 DNA reads as TGTGCCAGCAGTGGGGGGACAGCACTAGCCAAAAACATTCAGTACTTC. Encoded protein: CASSGGTALAKNIQYF.